This T cell receptor beta chain comes out of a study of shared clonotypes between healthy human individuals. CDR1 is SGHDT and CDR2 is YYEEEE in the germline V gene. This CDR3 comprises 13 residues. V was trimmed by 2 bases and J by 7 bases, leaving 10 bases between them. The split of CD4+ cells yielded CD45RA+ naive and CD45RA-negative memory subsets. Of note for this clone: The antigen is not known.

Notes on the study in general: Only blood was sampled; tissue repertoires likely differ. Shared across several donors were around 5% of the naive CD4 clonotypes.

Clones were read by immunoSEQ multiplex PCR, and TCRdb kept only the in-frame ones, dropping some. This table has approximately 2.5 million clones, roughly 93% appearing once. Material: naive CD4+ T cells from PBMCs. The subset here: CD45RA+ positively selected. This sequence joins TRBV5-6 and TRBJ2-4; D is perhaps TRBD1 or TRBD2 (5 bases each). This TCR came from a man aged 18 to 30 in good health. Some clones in this sample may be carry-over from other donors' samples. The CDR3, as DNA: TGTGCCAGCAGCTTAAGGTGGGGGAACATTCAGTACTTC. This sequence encodes CASSLRWGNIQYF.